What follows are 23 T cell receptor beta chains derived from one specimen sequenced in a study of molecular identifiers for immune sequencing clone quantification. MiXCR, run by TCRdb on the PCR reads, gives a single entry per CDR3 protein. Of more than 550,000 distinct CDR3 sequences listed, roughly 25% are singletons. Sequencing was carried out using naive CD8+ T cells from blood, with Jurkat cell RNA spiked in. Sample subset: FACS-sorted CD8+CD4-CCR7+CD45RA+ naive T cells. These receptor sequences come from a human donor in good health. Some libraries in this study had Jurkat cell RNA spiked in.

The chain is built from TRBV28 and TRBJ2-2, with a tentative D call TRBD2 (5 bases). Trimming removed 5 bases at V and 0 bases at J, with 16 bases between. Germline assignment: CDR1 MDHEN and CDR2 SYDVKM. The CDR3 is made up of 17 amino acids. The CDR3 nucleotides are TGTGCCAGCAGTACTCCCCTACGGGGAACGAACACCGGGGAGCTGTTTTTT. It encodes CASSTPLRGTNTGELFF.

This clonotype showed up just a few times. This chain connects TRBV27 to TRBJ2-2; D is perhaps TRBD1 (6 bases). Germline CDR1 MNHEY, CDR2 SMNVEV (reference sequence). The V gene lost 5 bases and the J gene lost 7 bases, with 11 bases spanning the gap. CDR3 length: 13 residues. CDR3 protein: CASSVQGSGELFF. The CDR3 nucleotides read TGTGCCAGCAGTGTACAGGGAAGCGGGGAGCTGTTTTTT.

The table lists this clonotype with many counts. The chain joins TRBV7-3 to TRBJ2-3; D not resolved. The CDR3 length is 16 residues. Germline CDR1 SGHTA, CDR2 FQGTGA. The V and J ends lost 4 bases and 3 bases respectively, with 17 bases between them. The CDR3 DNA sequence: TGTGCCAGCAGCTCCTCCCTAGAAGTCAGAACAGATACGCAGTATTTT. This sequence encodes CASSSSLEVRTDTQYF.

This clonotype has ten or more counts. This rearrangement joins TRBV28 to TRBJ2-5; 7 bases are shared with TRBD2. The CDR3 has 17 residues. CDR1 and CDR2 from the germline V gene are MDHEN and SYDVKM. V lost 3 bases and J lost 2; bases outside the gene matches: 12. DNA for the CDR3: TGTGCCAGCAGTTTCCCCCTTGGGGGAGGGCCTCAAGAGACCCAGTACTTC. Translated: CASSFPLGGGPQETQYF.

In its sample, this clonotype was seen a few times. V and J are TRBV9 and TRBJ2-5; D is perhaps TRBD1 or TRBD2 (6 bases each). Trimming cost V 4 bases and J 4 bases, with 20 bases left between them. Germline values: CDR1 SGDLS, CDR2 YYNGEE. The CDR3 is made up of 16 amino acids. CDR3 sequence (DNA): TGTGCCAGCAGCCCCGGGGGCGGAGCGTTTCTAGAGACCCAGTACTTC. Its protein is CASSPGGGAFLETQYF.

A few counts support this clonotype. The chain has TRBV5-1 and TRBJ1-3; D is perhaps TRBD1 (5 bases). Germline-derived CDR1 and CDR2 are SGHRS and YFSETQ. CDR3 length: 15 amino acids. V lost 1 base and J lost 3, with 11 bases in between. The CDR3 DNA reads as TGCGCCAGCAGCTTGTCCCAGGGTGGTGGAAACACCATATATTTT. Residues: CASSLSQGGGNTIYF.

About this clonotype: A read error may produce the germline difference seen at one junction end. V gene TRBV27 combines with J gene TRBJ2-7; 8 nucleotides align to TRBD1. Germline loops: CDR1 MNHEY, CDR2 SMNVEV (reference sequence). The CDR3 spans 13 residues. The CDR3 sequence is CASNLSGGREQYF. CDR3 sequence (DNA): TGTGCCAGCAATTTATCAGGGGGCCGCGAGCAGTACTTC.

This clonotype has a count of ten or more. The gene calls are TRBV5-1 and TRBJ2-7; D might be TRBD1 (6 bases). The V gene lost 4 bases and the J gene lost 6 bases, with 20 bases spanning the gap. CDR1 SGHRS and CDR2 YFSETQ come from the germline V gene. The CDR3 contains 15 residues. In DNA form, the CDR3 reads TGCGCCAGCAGCCCCTATGACGGGCAGGGGAGCGAGCAGTACTTC. Its translation: CASSPYDGQGSEQYF.

This chain's CDR3 is CSARHRPLPHEQYF. The DNA of the CDR3 is TGCAGTGCTAGACATCGACCGCTACCTCACGAGCAGTACTTC. V gene TRBV20-1 combines with J gene TRBJ2-7, with D unresolved. Looked up from germline, CDR1 is DFQATT and CDR2 is SNEGSKA (reference sequence). Trimming stripped 2 bases from V and 5 bases from J, with 16 bases between. This CDR3 comprises 14 residues.

The rearrangement joins TRBV19 to TRBJ2-7; D gene uncertain. Per the germline V gene, CDR1 is LNHDA and CDR2 is SQIVND (reference sequence). V lost 3 bases to trimming and J lost 5 bases, with 8 bases between them. The CDR3 has 12 residues. The CDR3 sequence: CASSIIGHEQYF. CDR3 coding DNA: TGTGCCAGTAGTATCATTGGGCACGAGCAGTACTTC.

About this clonotype itself: Sequence at one end of the junction differs from germline and may be a read error. The chain is built from TRBV7-9 and TRBJ1-1; D call uncertain. The CDR3 spans 13 residues. Germline loops: CDR1 SEHNR, CDR2 FQNEAQ (reference sequence). Here the CDR3 DNA reads TGTGCCAGCAGCTTAGTATCGAACACTGAAGCTTCCTTT. Translating it yields CASSLVSNTEASF.

The chain has TRBV4-3 and TRBJ2-3, with 7 bases lining up with TRBD2. Trimming cost V 2 bases and J 3 bases; bases outside gene matches: 8. Looked up from germline, CDR1 is LGHNA and CDR2 is YSLEER. The length of the CDR3 is 16 residues. DNA for the CDR3: TGCGCCAGCAGCCAAATATGGGGGGGGGGGACAGATACGCAGTATTTT. This sequence encodes CASSQIWGGGTDTQYF.

The rearrangement uses TRBV5-1 and TRBJ2-1, with D perhaps given as TRBD1 or TRBD2 (5 bases each). The CDR3 extends over 14 amino acids. V was cut by 4 bases and J by 5 bases, with 13 bases left in between. Germline V gene data show CDR1 as SGHRS and CDR2 as YFSETQ. Here the CDR3 DNA reads TGCGCCAGCAGCGAGACGGGGCTCGACAATGAGCAGTTCTTC. Residues: CASSETGLDNEQFF.

The V gene is TRBV6-1, the J gene TRBJ2-7; 8 nucleotides match TRBD2. The germline V gene encodes CDR1 MNHNS and CDR2 SASEGT. V lost 6 bases and J lost 4; bases outside the gene matches: 11. This CDR3 contains 15 residues. The CDR3 sequence: CASRGNSGTIYEQYF. The CDR3 coding sequence is TGTGCCAGCAGGGGTAATAGCGGGACAATATACGAGCAGTACTTC.

About this clonotype itself: A single base separates this from a much larger clone, so it may be a read error. This chain uses TRBV28 with TRBJ2-7; tentatively, D is TRBD2 (6 bases). V gave up 5 bases and J gave up 4 bases, with 15 bases separating them. The germline V gene encodes CDR1 MDHEN and CDR2 SYDVKM. There are 14 residues in the CDR3. CDR3 bases: TGTGCCAGCAGTATACTGTCTCGGGGGTACGAGCAGTACTTC. This codes for CASSILSRGYEQYF.

Turning to this clonotype: The junction and the germline gene differ at one end; a read error may be behind it. This chain links TRBV27 with TRBJ1-6; D is unclear. The CDR3 is 14 residues long. Germline CDR1 is MNHEY and CDR2 is SMNVEV (reference sequence). CDR3: CASSLRVVGSPPHF. The CDR3 DNA sequence: TGTGCCAGCAGTTTACGGGTAGTAGGTTCACCCCCCCACTTT.

Concerning this clonotype: Relative to the germline gene, one junction end is altered; a read error may explain this. V and J are TRBV7-2 and TRBJ2-1; TRBD2 aligns across 7 bases. Germline lookup yields CDR1 SGHTA and CDR2 FQGNSA. This CDR3 contains 14 residues. This CDR3 reads CARRLSGPPDEPFF. In DNA, the CDR3 is TGTGCCCGCCGCCTTAGCGGGCCTCCCGATGAGCCGTTCTTC.

In its sample, this clonotype was seen many times. This chain links TRBV19 with TRBJ2-3; D call uncertain. V lost 4 bases and J 1 base, leaving 9 bases between the germline ends. The CDR3 covers 14 residues. The germline V gene encodes CDR1 LNHDA and CDR2 SQIVND (reference sequence). The CDR3 bases are TGTGCCAGTAGTAAGATGCCTGGCACAGATACGCAGTATTTT. Its protein is CASSKMPGTDTQYF.

This clonotype was found a few times. The chain recombines TRBV9 with TRBJ2-1; D is perhaps TRBD2 (8 bases). The germline V and J ends were trimmed by 4 bases and 8 bases, with 19 bases remaining between them. The CDR3 consists of 15 residues. The germline gives CDR1 SGDLS, CDR2 YYNGEE. The CDR3 here is CASSPGGHGGDEQFF. CDR3 coding DNA: TGTGCCAGCAGCCCAGGGGGACACGGGGGGGATGAGCAGTTCTTC.

This clonotype has a count of ten or more. The rearrangement joins TRBV18 to TRBJ2-7; D unresolved. Trimming took off 2 bases at V and 4 bases at J, with 12 bases between the two ends. CDR1 and CDR2 (germline): KGHSH, LQKENI. The CDR3 is 14 amino acids. The CDR3 loop is CASSPGGVGYEQYF. CDR3 in DNA: TGTGCCAGCTCACCAGGTGGGGTCGGGTACGAGCAGTACTTC.

This clonotype occurred many times. The chain carries TRBV7-8 and TRBJ2-1; the D is unclear. Per the germline V gene, CDR1 is SGHVS and CDR2 is FQNEAQ. This CDR3 has 15 amino acids. V lost 1 base, J lost 2 bases, and 9 bases lay in between. CDR3 amino acids: CASSLVGVAYNEQFF. The CDR3 nucleotides read TGTGCCAGCAGCTTAGTTGGGGTCGCCTACAATGAGCAGTTCTTC.

Worth noting for this clonotype: This could be a read error, since a much larger clone is one nucleotide away. The CDR3 loop is CASSLLLQDEQCF. CDR3 bases: TGTGCCAGCAGCCTACTGCTACAGGACGAGCAGTGCTTC. The rearrangement joins TRBV7-9 to TRBJ2-7; TRBD1 is a possible D gene (5 bases). The germline gives CDR1 SEHNR, CDR2 FQNEAQ (reference sequence). There are 13 residues in the CDR3.

The gene calls are TRBV13 and TRBJ2-7; possibly TRBD2 for D (5 bases). The CDR3 loop spans 17 amino acids. Trimming left V 5 bases short and J 7 bases short, with 27 bases between. CDR1 PRHDT and CDR2 FYEKMQ come from the germline V gene (reference sequence). The CDR3 DNA follows: TGTGCCAGCAGCCCTCCGGCCGACTCCGGGCCATCGGGAGAGCAGTACTTC. This translates into CASSPPADSGPSGEQYF.